Below, 28 T cell receptor beta chains from the same sample are listed, as sequenced in a study of shared clonotypes between healthy human individuals. Assay: immunoSEQ multiplex PCR; the TCRdb copy retains only in-frame clones and omits some. The data hold some 1,600,000 clones, with approximately 98% observed a single time. The sequencing sample was made of naive CD4+ T cells sorted from blood. Specified subset: CD45RA+ positively selected. The receptors were gathered from a man aged 25 to 40 in good health.

The V and J genes are TRBV5-1 and TRBJ2-5, with 8 positions matching TRBD1. The CDR3 runs to 13 residues. Looked up from germline, CDR1 is SGHRS and CDR2 is YFSETQ. V gave up 5 bases and J gave up 5 bases; unmatched junction bases: 5. This CDR3 is CASRKTGVETQYF. CDR3 sequence (DNA): TGCGCCAGCAGGAAGACAGGGGTGGAGACCCAGTACTTC.

The rearrangement joins TRBV12-5 to TRBJ2-5; no clear D. There are 13 residues in the CDR3. The germline V gene encodes CDR1 LGHNT and CDR2 FRNRAP. The V and J ends lost 3 bases and 2 bases respectively, with 7 bases between them. The CDR3 nucleotides read TGTGCTAGTGGTTTTTCCACTCAAGAGACCCAGTACTTC. It yields the protein CASGFSTQETQYF.

The chain carries TRBV5-1 and TRBJ2-5, with D uncertain. V was shortened by 5 bases and J by 1 base, with 12 bases between the two germline ends. Germline lookup yields CDR1 SGHRS and CDR2 YFSETQ. This CDR3 comprises 14 residues. The CDR3 nucleotides are TGCGCCAGCAGAGACTGGCCAGTCCAAGAGACCCAGTACTTC. Translated, it gives CASRDWPVQETQYF. Looking up the rest from reference TRBV5-1 and TRBJ2-5 gives the full variable domain: KAGVTQTPRYLIKTRGQQVTLSCSPISGHRSVSWYQQTPGQGLQFLFEYFSETQRNKGNFPGRFSGRQFSNSRSEMNVSTLELGDSALYLCASRDWPVQETQYFGPGTRLLVL.

The V gene is TRBV2, the J gene TRBJ2-5; TRBD1 matches 10 bases. Germline lookup yields CDR1 SNHLY and CDR2 FYNNEI. The CDR3 has 15 residues. The V gene end was trimmed by 7 bases and the J gene end by 5 bases; junction bases not matched to a gene: 10. Here the CDR3 reads CASIPGTGDRETQYF. The DNA of the CDR3 is TGTGCCAGCATTCCCGGGACAGGGGATAGGGAGACCCAGTACTTC.

J is TRBJ2-5 and V is TRBV5-6; 8 bases line up with TRBD2. The CDR3 spans 15 residues. In germline, CDR1 is SGHDT, CDR2 YYEEEE. Trimming at V came to 1 base and at J to 2 bases, leaving 4 bases not matched to a gene. This CDR3 is CASSLSGRWQETQYF. CDR3 sequence (DNA): TGTGCCAGCAGCTTGAGCGGGAGATGGCAAGAGACCCAGTACTTC.

The chain carries TRBV10-3 and TRBJ2-3; 8 bases are shared with TRBD2. Trimming cost V 5 bases and J 3 bases; bases outside gene matches: 4. This CDR3 is built from 14 residues. Germline CDR1 reads ENHRY; CDR2 reads SYGVKD. The CDR3 region is CAISLGLGTDTQYF. In DNA, the CDR3 is TGTGCCATCAGTCTGGGACTAGGGACAGATACGCAGTATTTT.

The V gene is TRBV28, the J gene TRBJ2-3; unclear D gene. This CDR3 is built from 12 residues. Germline CDR1 and CDR2: MDHEN and SYDVKM. Between the trimmed V and J ends, which lost 4 bases and 7 bases, there was a span of 9 bases. In DNA form, the CDR3 reads TGTGCCAGCAGTTCCCAGAGGAATACGCAGTATTTT. It codes for CASSSQRNTQYF.

This clone was counted once. V usage is TRBV10-1 and J usage is TRBJ2-3; no clear D gene. The CDR3 contains 13 residues. Trimming stripped 6 bases from V and 6 bases from J, with 13 bases between. Germline CDR1 reads WNHNN; CDR2 reads SYGVQD (reference sequence). The DNA for the CDR3 is TGCGCCAGCAGCCCTTCATGGGGTGATACGCAGTATTTT. Residues: CASSPSWGDTQYF.

This clone was seen once. CDR3 bases: TGTGCCAGCAGCTTAGGTCTAGGGCTCAATGAGCAGTTCTTC. This translates into CASSLGLGLNEQFF. The chain has TRBV7-2 and TRBJ2-1, with D uncertain. The V gene lost 1 base and the J gene lost 6 bases, with 10 bases spanning the gap. The CDR3 contains 14 residues. The germline V gene has CDR1 SGHTA and CDR2 FQGNSA.

The J gene is TRBJ2-7, the V gene TRBV14, with D possibly being TRBD2 (5 bases). CDR3 size: 14 residues. CDR1 is SGHDN and CDR2 is FVKESK in the germline V gene. The ends were cut back, 4 bases at V and 0 bases at J, with 10 bases in the middle. CDR3 bases: TGTGCCAGCAGCCCTAGACTAAGCTCCTACGAGCAGTACTTC. Translated, it gives CASSPRLSSYEQYF.

V gene TRBV11-2 combines with J gene TRBJ2-3, with D tentatively TRBD1 or TRBD2 (5 bases each). The CDR3 runs 13 residues. V dropped 4 bases and J dropped 5 bases, with 10 bases sitting between them. The germline V gene encodes CDR1 SGHAT and CDR2 FQNNGV. CDR3: CASSYDGGDTQYF. CDR3 nucleotide sequence: TGTGCCAGCAGCTACGATGGGGGAGATACGCAGTATTTT.

The chain uses TRBV27 and TRBJ2-7, with unresolved D. The V and J ends lost 9 bases and 0 bases respectively, with 12 bases between them. Germline CDR1 reads MNHEY; CDR2 reads SMNVEV (reference sequence). There are 13 residues in the CDR3. The CDR3 protein is CASSTRNSYEQYF. The CDR3 DNA is TGTGCCAGTTCGACACGTAACTCCTACGAGCAGTACTTC.

The V call is TRBV4-3, the J call TRBJ2-7; 14 positions agree with TRBD2. Germline CDR1 LGHNA, CDR2 YSLEER. After removal of 0 bases from V and 2 bases from J, the junction contained 3 bases not matched to a gene. The CDR3 contains 17 residues. In DNA form, the CDR3 reads TGCGCCAGCAGCCAAGATAGGGGACTAGCGGGAGCCTACGAGCAGTACTTC. It codes for CASSQDRGLAGAYEQYF.

The rearrangement uses TRBV27 and TRBJ2-7; D ambiguous. V lost 11 bases, J lost 5 bases, and 22 bases lay in between. CDR3 length equals 14 residues. Germline assignment: CDR1 MNHEY and CDR2 SMNVEV (reference sequence). The CDR3 nucleotides are TGTGCCGTCAGACGTACTGGTTCCGCCAACGAGCAGTACTTC. Translating gives CAVRRTGSANEQYF.

This clone was detected only once. The chain has TRBV7-2 and TRBJ2-6; D possibly corresponds to TRBD2 (6 bases). The CDR3 has 16 amino acids. Trimming stripped 8 bases from V and 0 bases from J, with 14 bases between. Germline loops: CDR1 SGHTA, CDR2 FQGNSA. DNA of the CDR3: TGTGCCAGCGGCAAGTGGGAGGCCTCTGGGGCCAACGTCCTGACTTTC. Protein: CASGKWEASGANVLTF.

The rearrangement uses TRBV10-3 and TRBJ2-7; D possibly corresponds to TRBD1 (7 bases). CDR3 length: 17 amino acids. CDR1 and CDR2 from the germline V gene are ENHRY and SYGVKD. V was clipped by 0 bases and J by 3 bases, with 18 bases between them. The CDR3 region has the DNA TGTGCCATCAGTGAGTCCCCGGAGGGACAGATAATCTACGAGCAGTACTTC. Residues: CAISESPEGQIIYEQYF.

The chain couples TRBV5-1 to TRBJ2-7, with no clear D. This CDR3 comprises 13 residues. Germline V gene lookup returns CDR1 SGHRS and CDR2 YFSETQ. The ends were cut back, 2 bases at V and 0 bases at J, with 6 bases in the middle. DNA for the CDR3: TGCGCCAGCAGCTTTCAGAGCTCCTACGAGCAGTACTTC. The encoded protein is CASSFQSSYEQYF.

The CDR3 sequence: CASSLEVGSFPHEQYF. CDR3 in DNA: TGTGCCAGCAGCTTAGAGGTTGGGAGTTTCCCCCACGAGCAGTACTTC. V usage is TRBV5-4 and J usage is TRBJ2-7; tentative D call: TRBD2 (5 bases). Germline V CDR1 and CDR2: SGHNT, YYREEE (reference sequence). Trimming removed 2 bases from V and 5 bases from J, with 20 bases in between. The CDR3 is made up of 16 amino acids.

The V and J genes are TRBV5-3 and TRBJ2-1, with D unclear. TRBV5-3 is noted as an ORF with a role that remains uncertain. V was clipped by 6 bases and J by 3 bases, with 16 bases between them. The CDR3 contains 15 residues. CDR3 bases: TGTGCCAGAACCCCCGCATCTAGTTTCTACAATGAGCAGTTCTTC. It specifies CARTPASSFYNEQFF.

Turning to this clone: Other nucleotide sequences in the sample specify the same CDR3. This chain joins TRBV18 and TRBJ1-5; unclear D gene. The CDR3 has 13 residues. Between the trimmed V and J ends, which lost 3 bases and 2 bases, there was a span of 5 bases. Germline values: CDR1 KGHSH, CDR2 LQKENI. The CDR3 DNA is TGTGCCAGCTCACCGACCGGCAATCAGCCCCAGCATTTT. Amino acids: CASSPTGNQPQHF.

This clone has a handful of counts. The chain recombines TRBV10-1 with TRBJ2-7, with TRBD2 identical over 10 bases. With 6 bases clipped from V and 9 bases from J, the junction kept 8 bases outside the gene matches. Per the germline V gene, CDR1 is WNHNN and CDR2 is SYGVQD (reference sequence). CDR3 length: 13 residues. The CDR3 sequence: CASSPSGRGSQYF. CDR3 DNA sequence: TGCGCCAGCAGCCCTAGCGGGAGAGGTTCGCAGTACTTC.

V and J are TRBV5-1 and TRBJ2-1; TRBD1 matches 8 bases. Germline values: CDR1 SGHRS, CDR2 YFSETQ. Losses at the gene ends were 3 bases for V and 4 bases for J; bases not matched to a gene: 6. The CDR3 is 15 amino acids. CDR3 nucleotides: TGCGCCAGCAGCTCGGACAGGGCGGGGTACAATGAGCAGTTCTTC. This encodes CASSSDRAGYNEQFF.

In regard to this clone: At the DNA level, this CDR3 is encoded by other sequences in the same sample as well. V is TRBV4-3 and J is TRBJ2-1; perhaps TRBD2 as D (6 bases). The germline V gene encodes CDR1 LGHNA and CDR2 YSLEER. The CDR3 length is 15 residues. The V and J ends lost 4 bases and 2 bases respectively, with 12 bases between them. The CDR3 spells CASSPRVAAYNEQFF. CDR3 sequence (DNA): TGCGCCAGCAGCCCCCGGGTAGCGGCCTACAATGAGCAGTTCTTC.

V usage is TRBV29-1 and J usage is TRBJ2-3; weak D call: TRBD1 (6 bases). Trimming left V 5 bases short and J 5 bases short, with 8 bases between. The germline gives CDR1 SQVTM, CDR2 ANQGSEA. The CDR3 spans 11 residues. The CDR3 reads CSVPRGDTQYF. In nucleotides, the CDR3 is TGCAGCGTTCCCAGGGGAGATACGCAGTATTTT.

This clone was counted a single time. The chain has TRBV28 and TRBJ2-7, with 9 bases identical to TRBD2. This CDR3 has 16 residues. The V gene's germline CDR1 is MDHEN and CDR2 SYDVKM. The junction had 12 bases not matched to a gene; V was cut back by 5 bases and J by 4 bases. The CDR3 protein is CASSPRLRGRVYEQYF. The CDR3 coding sequence is TGTGCCAGCAGTCCCCGCCTTCGCGGGAGGGTGTACGAGCAGTACTTC.

Written as DNA, the CDR3 is TGTGCCAGCAGTGCTAGGACTAGCGGGAGGGCCCTGGCCTACGAGCAGTACTTC. Its translation: CASSARTSGRALAYEQYF. V usage is TRBV27 and J usage is TRBJ2-7; 15 bases are shared with TRBD2. CDR3 length: 18 amino acids. V was clipped by 5 bases and J by 2 bases; unmatched bases: 10. Germline V CDR1 and CDR2: MNHEY, SMNVEV (reference sequence).

The V gene is TRBV4-3, the J gene TRBJ2-3; 14 positions match TRBD2. The CDR3 length is 18 residues. Germline-derived CDR1 and CDR2 are LGHNA and YSLEER. V lost 0 bases and J lost 4; bases outside the gene matches: 6. The CDR3 region has the DNA TGCGCCAGCAGCCAAGACGCGGGACTAGCGGGAGAGGCAGATACGCAGTATTTT. This sequence encodes CASSQDAGLAGEADTQYF.

The chain is built from TRBV10-2 and TRBJ2-5; 8 bases are shared with TRBD1. This CDR3 comprises 15 residues. The germline V gene has CDR1 WSHSY and CDR2 SAAADI. J was trimmed by 5 bases and V by 0 bases; bases with no gene match: 5. CDR3 protein: CASSESTGDRETQYF. CDR3 coding DNA: TGCGCCAGCAGTGAGTCGACGGGGGACAGGGAGACCCAGTACTTC.